Each of the 13 T cell receptor beta chains below was sequenced from the same sample in a study of T cells in Graves' hyperthyroidism and ophthalmopathy. Amplification of TCR beta CDR3 regions was performed using RNA transcripts as template. The TCR CDR3 first-round RT-PCR relied on the HTBI primer set. TCRdb independently ran MiXCR on the multiplex PCR reads; one entry per CDR3 protein. This sample has over 550,000 distinct CDR3 sequences, with over 15% found just once. The source material was blood. The source is a woman under 30 with Graves' hyperthyroidism.

This clonotype was recorded many times. This chain joins TRBV20-1 and TRBJ2-3, with D perhaps matching TRBD2 (6 bases). Germline V gene lookup returns CDR1 DFQATT and CDR2 SNEGSKA (reference sequence). The CDR3 runs 17 residues. Trimming pared 4 bases from V and 4 bases from J, leaving 24 bases between. The CDR3 sequence is CSAKLPGTRIWADTQYF. DNA for the CDR3: TGCAGTGCTAAACTTCCGGGGACTCGCATATGGGCAGATACGCAGTATTTT.

On this clonotype: The junction does not match germline at one end; this may be a read error. The V and J genes are TRBV6-2 or TRBV6-3 and TRBJ1-5; TRBD1 agrees at 7 bases. The germline V gene has CDR1 MNHEY and CDR2 SVGEGT. This CDR3 has 12 amino acids. CDR3 sequence: CVSGTDNQPQHF. In DNA, the CDR3 is TGTGTCAGCGGGACAGATAATCAGCCCCAGCATTTT.

This clonotype was found a few times. The chain is built from TRBV10-3 and TRBJ2-2, with D uncertain. The germline V gene has CDR1 ENHRY and CDR2 SYGVKD. V was trimmed by 0 bases and J by 7 bases, leaving 15 bases between them. The CDR3 covers 16 residues. DNA of the CDR3: TGTGCCATCAGTGAGTCGTCTCCTCCTATCGGCGGGGAGCTGTTTTTT. It yields the protein CAISESSPPIGGELFF.

The table lists this clonotype with many counts. V is TRBV28 and J is TRBJ2-1; TRBD2 is a possible D gene (7 bases). CDR3 length: 15 residues. Germline assignment: CDR1 MDHEN and CDR2 SYDVKM. V was cut by 2 bases and J by 8 bases, with 16 bases left in between. CDR3 DNA sequence: TGTGCCAGCAGTTTACGGGGGGCCAGGGCCTATGAGCAGTTCTTC. Translating it yields CASSLRGARAYEQFF.

V usage is TRBV6-2 or TRBV6-3 and J usage is TRBJ2-5; 11 bases fit TRBD2. The V segment lost 0 bases and the J segment 5 bases; nucleotides outside the gene matches: 5. The CDR3 is 16 amino acids. The germline V gene encodes CDR1 MNHEY and CDR2 SVGEGT. The CDR3 DNA sequence: TGTGCCAGCAGTTACTCGCTAGCGGGGGGCCTGGAGACCCAGTACTTC. The encoded protein is CASSYSLAGGLETQYF.

A remark on this clonotype: This sequence may be a read error, since a much larger clone differs from it by one base. The chain joins TRBV2 to TRBJ2-7, with D hard to call. The CDR3 runs to 14 residues. Per germline, CDR1 SNHLY and CDR2 FYNNEI. The V and J ends lost 7 bases and 3 bases respectively, with 16 bases between them. The CDR3 region is CASKSTPADYEQYF. Written as DNA, the CDR3 is TGTGCCAGCAAATCGACACCAGCCGACTACGAGCAGTACTTC.

This clonotype was seen ten or more times. The chain carries TRBV12-3 or TRBV12-4 and TRBJ2-5; 8 nucleotides align to TRBD1. The J segment lost 5 bases and the V segment lost 5 bases, leaving 7 bases of the junction unmatched. The CDR3 is 14 amino acids. CDR3 sequence (DNA): TGTGCCAGCAGTCGGACAGGGTTACGCGAGACCCAGTACTTC. Its protein is CASSRTGLRETQYF.

This clonotype occurred many times. The chain combines TRBV9 with TRBJ2-7; TRBD2 matches 10 bases. Germline CDR1 reads SGDLS; CDR2 reads YYNGEE. The V gene end was trimmed by 1 base and the J gene end by 2 bases; junction bases not matched to a gene: 6. The CDR3 covers 16 residues. The CDR3 sequence: CASSVSGTSVTYEQYF. Here the CDR3 DNA reads TGTGCCAGCAGCGTATCAGGGACTAGCGTAACCTACGAGCAGTACTTC.

Only a few counts were recorded for this clonotype. The rearrangement links TRBV19 to TRBJ2-1; 10 bases map to TRBD2. With V trimmed by 7 bases and J by 2 bases, 5 bases remained unmatched. CDR3 length equals 15 residues. CDR1 is LNHDA and CDR2 is SQIVND in the germline V gene (reference sequence). The CDR3 loop reads CASNQAGGPYNEQFF. The CDR3 DNA reads as TGTGCCAGTAACCAAGCGGGAGGGCCCTACAATGAGCAGTTCTTC.

This clonotype was detected ten times or more. CDR3 nucleotides: TGTGCCAGCAGTCCCCGGACAGACTCTGAAGCTTTCTTT. Translation gives CASSPRTDSEAFF. The J gene is TRBJ1-1, the V gene TRBV3-1; the D gene is possibly TRBD1 (6 bases). The V and J ends lost 6 bases and 6 bases respectively, with 14 bases between them. Germline CDR1 LGHDT, CDR2 YNNKEL (reference sequence). The CDR3 consists of 13 residues. The full variable domain, completed using reference TRBV3-1 and TRBJ1-1, is DTAVSQTPKYLVTQMGNDKSIKCEQNLGHDTMYWYKQDSKKFLKIMFSYNNKELIINETVPNRFSPKSPDKAHLNLHINSLELGDSAVYFCASSPRTDSEAFFGQGTRLTVV.

In this sample, this clonotype turned up many times. The CDR3: CATSDARTNTEAFF. As DNA, the CDR3 is TGTGCCACCAGTGACGCTCGGACGAACACTGAAGCTTTCTTT. This chain connects TRBV24-1 to TRBJ1-1; D is unresolved. The CDR3 has 14 amino acids. V was cut by 4 bases and J by 1 base, with 9 bases left in between. Germline CDR1 is KGHDR and CDR2 is SFDVKD.

This clonotype was counted ten times or more. The chain couples TRBV12-3 or TRBV12-4 to TRBJ1-4, with 8 bases lining up with TRBD1. V shed 4 bases, J shed 5 bases, and the junction held 3 bases outside the gene matches. The CDR3 extends over 14 amino acids. CDR3 loop: CASSSQGANEKLFF. The CDR3 bases are TGTGCCAGCAGTTCGCAGGGGGCGAATGAAAAACTGTTTTTT.

This clonotype came up a few times. V usage is TRBV3-1 and J usage is TRBJ2-4, with a possible D match to TRBD2 (5 bases). V shed 3 bases and J shed 4 bases, with 13 bases lying between them. Per germline, CDR1 LGHDT and CDR2 YNNKEL (reference sequence). This CDR3 contains 15 residues. The CDR3 here is CASSHDGKGKNIQYF. The DNA for the CDR3 is TGTGCCAGCAGCCATGACGGGAAGGGAAAAAACATTCAGTACTTC.